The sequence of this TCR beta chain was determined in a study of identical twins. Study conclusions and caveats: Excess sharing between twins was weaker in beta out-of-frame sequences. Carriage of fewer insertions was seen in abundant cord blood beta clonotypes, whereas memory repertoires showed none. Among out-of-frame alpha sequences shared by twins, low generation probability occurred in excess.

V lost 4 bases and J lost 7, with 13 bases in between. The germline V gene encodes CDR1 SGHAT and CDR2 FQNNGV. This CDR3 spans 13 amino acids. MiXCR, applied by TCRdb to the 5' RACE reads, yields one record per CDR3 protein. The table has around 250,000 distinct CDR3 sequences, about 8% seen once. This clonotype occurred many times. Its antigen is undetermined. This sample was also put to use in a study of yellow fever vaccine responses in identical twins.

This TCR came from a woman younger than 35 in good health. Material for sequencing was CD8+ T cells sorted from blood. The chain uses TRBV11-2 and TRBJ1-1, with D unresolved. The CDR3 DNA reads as TGTGCCAGCAGCTATCTGGAGGCCGATGAAGCTTTCTTT. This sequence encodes CASSYLEADEAFF.